This T cell receptor beta chain was obtained from a study of blood T cell repertoires in COVID-19. Looking at the study overall: Samples came from the United States, Italy and Spain, spanning acute and convalescent COVID-19.

This CDR3 has 14 amino acids. In germline, CDR1 is KGHSH, CDR2 LQKENI. V was cut by 7 bases and J by 1 base, with 13 bases left in between. Seattle enrolled patients during active infection and tracked them longitudinally. As processed by the authors: Counts of nucleated cells, estimated from reference gene primer amplification, were obtained. Libraries were prepared by immunoSEQ multiplex PCR; TCRdb keeps only in-frame clonotypes and omits some of them. V and J calls and clone size follow that table, whereas D and trimming were derived from the DNA. The repertoire consists of about 49,000 clones, with about 89% occurring once and the leading ten covering about 2%.

This TCR was sampled from a woman over 75 with COVID-19, enrolled during active disease. This chain uses TRBV18 with TRBJ1-1; D possibly corresponds to TRBD1 (6 bases). The sample consisted of peripheral blood. CDR3 coding DNA: TGTGCCAGCTTAGAAACCAGGGGGAACACTGAAGCTTTCTTT. Amino acids: CASLETRGNTEAFF. Full variable domain (missing parts from reference TRBV18 and TRBJ1-1): NAGVMQNPRHLVRRRGQEARLRCSPMKGHSHVYWYRQLPEEGLKFMVYLQKENIIDESGMPKERFSAEFPKEGPSILRIQQVVRGDSAAYFCASLETRGNTEAFFGQGTRLTVV.